One sample yielded the 14 T cell receptor beta chains listed below, sequenced in a study of blood T cell dynamics during melanoma immunotherapy. Time point of the sample: week 3, after first cycle of checkpoint inhibitor. Libraries were prepared by immunoSEQ multiplex PCR; TCRdb keeps only in-frame clonotypes and omits some of them. The repertoire holds 15,000 or so clones, around 85% seen once, with roughly 7.1% in the top ten. The specimen was blood, collected from a patient treated with checkpoint blockade. Receptors were obtained from a human donor with melanoma.

This chain joins TRBV5-4 and TRBJ2-7; either TRBD1 or TRBD2 may fit D (5 bases each). The CDR3 extends over 15 amino acids. The V gene's germline CDR1 is SGHNT and CDR2 YYREEE (reference sequence). V lost 2 bases and J lost 7, with 19 bases in between. CDR3 nucleotide sequence: TGTGCCAGCAGCTTATGGGGGATCGGGCCGGGTGAGCAGTACTTC. This translates into CASSLWGIGPGEQYF.

The V call is TRBV5-1, the J call TRBJ2-7; 14 nucleotides line up with TRBD2. The CDR3 totals 14 residues. Germline-derived CDR1 and CDR2 are SGHRS and YFSETQ. V lost 3 bases and J lost 6; bases outside the gene matches: 2. The DNA of the CDR3 is TGCGCCAGCAGCTCTGGACTAGCGGGAGGCGAGCAGTACTTC. Residues: CASSSGLAGGEQYF.

CDR3 bases: TGTGCCAGCTCACCACCTAGGACTGGGAACACTGAAGCTTTCTTT. Encoded protein: CASSPPRTGNTEAFF. The chain has TRBV18 and TRBJ1-1; D is ambiguous. Looked up from germline, CDR1 is KGHSH and CDR2 is LQKENI. V dropped 0 bases and J dropped 1 base, with 9 bases sitting between them. The CDR3 totals 15 residues.

In DNA, the CDR3 is TGCGCCAGCAGCCAAGCCGGGACAGGTAATGAAAAACTGTTTTTT. Its protein product is CASSQAGTGNEKLFF. The V gene is TRBV4-1, the J gene TRBJ1-4; 8 nucleotides align to TRBD1. The CDR3 has 15 amino acids. With 1 base clipped from V and 4 bases from J, the junction kept 2 bases outside the gene matches. The germline gives CDR1 MGHRA, CDR2 YSYEKL.

The chain couples TRBV10-3 to TRBJ2-7; TRBD2 matches at 11 bases. The CDR3 loop spans 14 amino acids. Losses at the gene ends were 6 bases for V and 4 bases for J; bases not matched to a gene: 5. Germline CDR1 and CDR2: ENHRY and SYGVKD. This CDR3 is CAISTLAGDYEQYF. The CDR3 DNA is TGTGCCATCAGCACACTAGCGGGAGATTACGAGCAGTACTTC.

This chain connects TRBV11-2 to TRBJ2-3; D call uncertain. Germline V gives CDR1 SGHAT, CDR2 FQNNGV. The CDR3 is 13 amino acids. Trimming left V 5 bases short and J 6 bases short, with 12 bases between. The CDR3 loop reads CASSPHLFDTQYF. The CDR3, as DNA: TGTGCCAGCAGCCCCCACCTTTTCGATACGCAGTATTTT.

This clone was seen only a few times. The chain uses TRBV2 and TRBJ1-5; 7 bases are a match to TRBD1. Germline loops: CDR1 SNHLY, CDR2 FYNNEI. This CDR3 contains 13 residues. V dropped 6 bases and J dropped 8; count of bases not matched to a gene: 7. The CDR3 here is CASSSGGSEPQHF. CDR3 in DNA: TGTGCCAGCAGCTCAGGGGGGAGTGAGCCCCAGCATTTT. Together with reference TRBV2 and TRBJ1-5, the CDR3 gives the full variable domain: EPEVTQTPSHQVTQMGQEVILRCVPISNHLYFYWYRQILGQKVEFLVSFYNNEISEKSEIFDDQFSVERPDGSNFTLKIRSTKLEDSAMYFCASSSGGSEPQHFGDGTRLSIL.

V and J are TRBV2 and TRBJ1-4, with D possibly TRBD1 on 6 matching bases. The V gene lost 0 bases and the J gene lost 8 bases, with 16 bases spanning the gap. The CDR3 sequence is 16 residues long. The germline gives CDR1 SNHLY, CDR2 FYNNEI. CDR3 sequence: CASSEAVDRWSEKLFF. CDR3 nucleotide sequence: TGTGCCAGCAGTGAAGCAGTGGACAGATGGAGCGAAAAACTGTTTTTT.

V is TRBV5-1 and J is TRBJ2-3, with D perhaps TRBD2 (5 bases). The CDR3 runs 15 residues. V was trimmed by 4 bases and J by 0 bases, leaving 12 bases between them. Germline CDR1 reads SGHRS; CDR2 reads YFSETQ. The CDR3 DNA is TGCGCCAGCAGCAATCGGGATTCTAGCACAGATACGCAGTATTTT. It is translated as CASSNRDSSTDTQYF.

The chain is built from TRBV28 and TRBJ2-2; possible D gene TRBD2, 5 bases. V dropped 8 bases and J dropped 5 bases, with 6 bases sitting between them. Germline loops: CDR1 MDHEN, CDR2 SYDVKM. The CDR3 loop spans 11 amino acids. CDR3 loop: CASRRTGELFF. The CDR3 region has the DNA TGTGCCAGCCGGAGGACCGGGGAGCTGTTTTTT.

The genes are TRBV6-6 and TRBJ2-7; the D gene could be TRBD1 or TRBD2 (5 bases each). The ends were cut back, 11 bases at V and 6 bases at J, with 17 bases in the middle. CDR1 is MNHNY and CDR2 is SVGAGI in the germline V gene (reference sequence). The CDR3 covers 12 residues. In DNA form, the CDR3 reads TGTGCCCTCTCCGGGGCGGATCGCGAGCAGTACTTC. This encodes CALSGADREQYF.

The chain carries TRBV4-1 and TRBJ2-7; 10 nucleotides match TRBD1. V shed 3 bases and J 2 bases; nucleotides not matched to a gene: 4. Looked up from germline, CDR1 is MGHRA and CDR2 is YSYEKL. This CDR3 contains 15 residues. This CDR3 reads CASSQDRGVTYEQYF. For the CDR3, the DNA is TGCGCCAGCAGCCAGGACAGGGGGGTAACCTACGAGCAGTACTTC.

The CDR3 spells CASSNTGVDEKLFF. The CDR3 DNA reads TGTGCCAGCAGCAATACAGGGGTGGATGAAAAACTGTTTTTT. V and J are TRBV28 and TRBJ1-4, with TRBD1 matching 7 bases. Germline CDR1 and CDR2: MDHEN and SYDVKM. This CDR3 region has 14 residues. Unmatched junction bases numbered 7, after V lost 6 bases and J lost 6 bases. Using reference TRBV28 and TRBJ1-4 for the parts outside the CDR3, the full variable domain is DVKVTQSSRYLVKRTGEKVFLECVQDMDHENMFWYRQDPGLGLRLIYFSYDVKMKEKGDIPEGYSVSREKKERFSLILESASTNQTSMYLCASSNTGVDEKLFFGSGTQLSVL.

The V call is TRBV7-3, the J call TRBJ2-3; TRBD2 might be the D (5 bases). The CDR3 runs 15 residues. Germline lookup yields CDR1 SGHTA and CDR2 FQGTGA. Trimming shortened V by 2 bases and J by 0 bases, and 9 bases separated the two germline ends. The CDR3 DNA follows: TGTGCCAGCAGCTTAGCGGGCCTCAGCACAGATACGCAGTATTTT. Encoded protein: CASSLAGLSTDTQYF. The whole variable domain, filled in from reference TRBV7-3 and TRBJ2-3, reads GAGVSQTPSNKVTEKGKYVELRCDPISGHTALYWYRQSLGQGPEFLIYFQGTGAADDSGLPNDRFFAVRPEGSVSTLKIQRTERGDSAVYLCASSLAGLSTDTQYFGPGTRLTVL.